One and the same sample provided the 8 T cell receptor beta chains below, sequenced in a study of blood T cell dynamics during melanoma immunotherapy. Indicated time point: pre-treatment baseline. TCRdb's copy holds only in-frame clones and misses some; the assay was immunoSEQ multiplex PCR. There are approximately 17,000 clones in the sample; roughly 92% occur only once, and less than 2% lies in the top ten. The material sequenced was blood, taken from a patient treated with checkpoint blockade. The receptor set was obtained from a human donor with melanoma.

The chain is built from TRBV5-6 and TRBJ2-3; D call uncertain. V gave up 4 bases and J gave up 2 bases, with 11 bases separating them. CDR3 length: 14 amino acids. Germline assignment: CDR1 SGHDT and CDR2 YYEEEE. In nucleotides, the CDR3 is TGTGCCAGCAGCCGCCCCCAGTTCACAGATACGCAGTATTTT. Its translation: CASSRPQFTDTQYF. Complete variable domain (other parts from reference TRBV5-6 and TRBJ2-3): DAGVTQSPTHLIKTRGQQVTLRCSPKSGHDTVSWYQQALGQGPQFIFQYYEEEERQRGNFPDRFSGHQFPNYSSELNVNALLLGDSALYLCASSRPQFTDTQYFGPGTRLTVL.

The V and J genes are TRBV10-3 and TRBJ1-5; D is possibly TRBD1 (5 bases). The CDR3 is made up of 14 amino acids. Trimming shortened V by 0 bases and J by 3 bases, and 6 bases separated the two germline ends. Germline V lookup: CDR1 ENHRY, CDR2 SYGVKD. The chain's CDR3 is CAISESGVNQPQHF. In DNA form, the CDR3 reads TGTGCCATCAGTGAGTCGGGGGTCAATCAGCCCCAGCATTTT.

This clone was counted between two and nine times. The V gene is TRBV10-3, the J gene TRBJ2-7; 12 bases agree with TRBD1. Germline CDR1 and CDR2: ENHRY and SYGVKD. The CDR3 length is 15 residues. Trimming took 5 bases from V and 6 from J; bases not matched to a gene: 8. The CDR3 DNA reads as TGTGCCATCAGTCCGGGACAGGGGGCGCGGGGCGAGCAGTACTTC. Its protein product is CAISPGQGARGEQYF.

The gene calls are TRBV11-3 and TRBJ2-3; D remains unclear. The V gene lost 1 base and the J gene lost 1 base, with 9 bases spanning the gap. Germline values: CDR1 SGHNT, CDR2 YENEEA. The CDR3 sequence is 15 residues long. The DNA for the CDR3 is TGTGCCAGCAGCTTAGGGGTAAAGGGCACAGATACGCAGTATTTT. It translates to CASSLGVKGTDTQYF. The full variable domain, its missing parts supplied by reference TRBV11-3 and TRBJ2-3, is EAGVVQSPRYKIIEKKQPVAFWCNPISGHNTLYWYLQNLGQGPELLIRYENEEAVDDSQLPKDRFSAERLKGVDSTLKIQPAELGDSAVYLCASSLGVKGTDTQYFGPGTRLTVL.

This chain connects TRBV16 to TRBJ2-7; D gene ambiguous. V shed 2 bases and J shed 0 bases, with 11 bases lying between them. CDR1 is KGHSY and CDR2 is FQNENV in the germline V gene. This CDR3 comprises 15 residues. In DNA, the CDR3 is TGTGCCAGCAGCCAAAGTTCGGGTTCCTCCTACGAGCAGTACTTC. Translation: CASSQSSGSSYEQYF.

The chain is built from TRBV4-3 and TRBJ2-5, with D possibly being TRBD1 or TRBD2 (5 bases each). This CDR3 spans 17 amino acids. Trimming shortened V by 1 base and J by 4 bases, and 19 bases separated the two germline ends. The germline CDR1 and CDR2 sequences are LGHNA and YSLEER. The CDR3 DNA reads TGCGCCAGCAGCCAAGTCGGGACCGACCCCCAACGAGAGACCCAGTACTTC. It encodes CASSQVGTDPQRETQYF.

The rearrangement joins TRBV5-6 to TRBJ1-5; possible D gene TRBD1, 6 bases. V gave up 2 bases and J gave up 6 bases, with 15 bases separating them. CDR1 SGHDT and CDR2 YYEEEE come from the germline V gene. The CDR3 is 15 residues long. This chain's CDR3 is CASSFWGLQGQPQHF. In nucleotides, the CDR3 is TGTGCCAGCAGCTTTTGGGGCCTACAGGGTCAGCCCCAGCATTTT.

This chain uses TRBV28 with TRBJ1-6; 7 bases align to TRBD1. Germline assignment: CDR1 MDHEN and CDR2 SYDVKM. CDR3 length: 17 amino acids. The junction had 9 bases not matched to a gene; V was cut back by 5 bases and J by 2 bases. The CDR3 loop reads CASSPFRDSTYNSPLHF. The CDR3 region has the DNA TGTGCCAGCAGTCCCTTCCGGGACAGCACCTATAATTCACCCCTCCACTTT.